These T cell receptor beta chains were read from a single sample in a study of lymphopenia after photon versus proton radiotherapy. TCRdb's table, derived via immunoSEQ multiplex PCR, lists solely in-frame clones and lacks some. The data show about 7,300 clones, 90% to 95% seen once. The input for sequencing was peripheral blood, taken from a patient treated with photon-based radiotherapy. The source is a woman aged 45-65 years with cholangiocarcinoma. Both conserved end residues are part of each CDR3. D genes are given only for firm matches. For some rows the clone size is stated as once, few or many, or as a class when expanded; others skip it.

D	V	size	J	CDR3	DNA
-	TRBV6-1	-	TRBJ1-5	CASSRSGYRNQPQHF	TGTGCCAGCAGTCGGAGCGGGTACCGGAATCAGCCCCAGCATTTT
-	TRBV29-1	-	TRBJ2-4	CSVEPRDPPGIQYF	TGCAGCGTTGAACCGAGGGACCCTCCTGGCATTCAGTACTTC
-	TRBV7-2	-	TRBJ1-1	CASSLKENTEAFF	TGTGCCAGCAGCTTGAAAGAGAACACTGAAGCTTTCTTT
-	TRBV6-5	-	TRBJ1-6	CASSREGRNSPLHF	TGTGCCAGCAGTAGGGAGGGAAGGAATTCACCCCTCCACTTT
TRBD1	TRBV4-1	-	TRBJ2-7	CASSRQGQGAVEQYF	TGCGCCAGCAGCCGGCAGGGACAGGGGGCTGTCGAGCAGTACTTC
-	TRBV4-1	-	TRBJ1-5	CASSQGIGVFQPQHF	TGCGCCAGCAGCCAAGGGATAGGGGTTTTTCAGCCCCAGCATTTT
-	TRBV2	-	TRBJ1-1	CASSWVGTEAFF	TGTGCCAGCTCGTGGGTGGGCACTGAAGCTTTCTTT
TRBD1	TRBV19	-	TRBJ2-2	CASRNKQGAVGELFF	TGTGCCAGTAGGAATAAACAGGGGGCGGTCGGGGAGCTGTTTTTT
-	TRBV4-3	-	TRBJ2-7	CASSHQRRGPDEQYF	TGCGCCAGCAGCCACCAAAGGCGGGGTCCTGACGAGCAGTACTTC
-	TRBV2	-	TRBJ1-2	CASSEPQPYGYTF	TGTGCCAGCAGTGAGCCGCAACCCTATGGCTACACCTTC
-	TRBV27	-	TRBJ2-1	CASRVIPGNSYNEQFF	TGTGCCAGCAGAGTCATCCCCGGTAACTCCTACAATGAGCAGTTCTTC
TRBD1	TRBV27	-	TRBJ1-5	CASSADRDREYYSNQPQHF	TGTGCCAGCAGTGCTGACCGGGACAGGGAATATTATAGCAATCAGCCCCAGCATTTT
TRBD1	TRBV5-1	-	TRBJ1-6	CASSLGERGQSPLHF	TGCGCCAGCAGCTTGGGCGAGAGGGGGCAGTCACCCCTCCACTTT
-	TRBV15	-	TRBJ1-1	CATSRVYKNTEAFF	TGTGCCACCAGCAGAGTCTATAAGAACACTGAAGCTTTCTTT
-	TRBV7-9	-	TRBJ2-7	CASSLVGDSYEQYF	TGTGCCAGCAGCTTAGTCGGGGATTCCTACGAGCAGTACTTC
TRBD1	TRBV6-1	-	TRBJ2-2	CASRWDRGNTGELFF	TGTGCCAGCAGGTGGGACAGGGGAAACACCGGGGAGCTGTTTTTT
-	TRBV6-6	-	TRBJ1-3	CASEAGGNTIYF	TGTGCCAGCGAGGCGGGGGGAAACACCATATATTTT
-	TRBV30	-	TRBJ1-2	CAWSLGAVPAANYGYTF	TGTGCCTGGAGTTTGGGCGCCGTGCCCGCCGCTAACTATGGCTACACCTTC
-	TRBV7-2	once	TRBJ2-1	CASSSVTSEQFF	TGTGCCAGCAGCTCCGTAACGAGTGAGCAGTTCTTC
-	TRBV5-1	-	TRBJ1-6	CASSQQPPGDFSYNSPLHF	TGCGCCAGCAGCCAACAACCACCAGGGGACTTCTCCTATAATTCACCCCTCCACTTT
-	TRBV5-1	-	TRBJ1-1	CASSLAQGSGTEAFF	TGCGCCAGCAGCTTGGCCCAGGGATCGGGCACTGAAGCTTTCTTT
TRBD1	TRBV7-9	-	TRBJ1-2	CASSFPGEAGTGLYGYTF	TGTGCCAGCAGCTTCCCCGGGGAGGCCGGGACAGGGCTATATGGCTACACCTTC
-	TRBV7-2	once	TRBJ2-7	CASSSGSGGNEQYF	TGTGCCAGCAGCTCCGGATCCGGAGGCAACGAGCAGTACTTC
-	TRBV25-1	-	TRBJ2-2	CASRRTGSTGELFF	TGTGCCAGCAGGCGGACTGGGAGTACCGGGGAGCTGTTTTTT
TRBD1	TRBV6-5	-	TRBJ1-1	CASSHAGTGGRVAFF	TGTGCCAGCAGCCACGCCGGGACAGGGGGCCGGGTAGCTTTCTTT
-	TRBV7-9	-	TRBJ2-5	CASRQERVQETQYF	TGTGCCAGCAGACAAGAAAGGGTTCAAGAGACCCAGTACTTC
-	TRBV5-1	once	TRBJ2-4	CASSQNQGGIQYF	TGCGCCAGCAGCCAAAACCAGGGCGGCATTCAGTACTTC
-	TRBV2	-	TRBJ2-2	CASSGTENTGELFF	TGTGCCAGCAGTGGGACGGAGAACACCGGGGAGCTGTTTTTT